This TCR beta chain was sequenced in a study of blood T cell repertoires in COVID-19. Followed longitudinally, the Seattle patients had been enrolled during active infection. The assay was immunoSEQ multiplex PCR, and TCRdb's table has in-frame clones only and misses some. The sample contains fewer than 200,000 clones, approximately 80% of which appear only once. CDR3 size: 14 residues. V was pared by 10 bases and J by 1 base, with 12 bases between. Germline CDR1 and CDR2: KGHDR and SFDVKD. The TCR sequence derives from an elderly woman with COVID-19, enrolled during active disease. Source material: peripheral blood. The chain combines TRBV24-1 with TRBJ2-2; perhaps TRBD2 as D (6 bases). The CDR3 DNA is TGTGCCACTCAGCGGGCGGGGAACACCGGGGAGCTGTTTTTT. Amino acid sequence: CATQRAGNTGELFF.